One sample yielded the 14 T cell receptor beta chains listed below, sequenced in a study of T cell repertoires in cytomegalovirus infection. TCRdb called the reads again in MiXCR, with one record for every CDR3 protein. This table holds around 630,000 distinct CDR3 sequences, approximately 24% found once. Specimen: CD8+ T cells from PBMCs. The receptors stem from a human donor in good health (CMV status not recorded). Some clones in this sample may be carry-over from other donors' samples.

This clonotype showed up many times. This chain connects TRBV28 to TRBJ2-3, with a weak D call TRBD2 (5 bases). The CDR3 runs to 18 residues. V gave up 2 bases and J gave up 1 base, with 19 bases separating them. Per germline, CDR1 MDHEN and CDR2 SYDVKM. Written as DNA, the CDR3 is TGTGCCAGCAGTTTAGAGGACTTAGGGCCTTTGGGCACAGATACGCAGTATTTT. Protein sequence: CASSLEDLGPLGTDTQYF.

Notes on this clonotype: Being one base from a much bigger clone, this may be a read error. V usage is TRBV7-8 and J usage is TRBJ2-2, with D possibly matching TRBD2 (5 bases). From germline, CDR1 is SGHVS and CDR2 FQNEAQ. CDR3 size: 16 residues. CDR3 residues: CANSLRAGMNTGELFF. The CDR3 DNA is TGTGCCAACAGCTTAAGGGCGGGTATGAACACCGGGGAGCTGTTTTTT.

This clonotype was recorded a few times. The chain has TRBV6-2 or TRBV6-3 and TRBJ2-6; tentatively, D is TRBD2 (6 bases). Germline V gene sequence: CDR1 MNHEY, CDR2 SVGEGT. The CDR3 has 20 amino acids. V dropped 0 bases and J dropped 0 bases, with 18 bases sitting between them. The CDR3 bases are TGTGCCAGCAGTTACTCAGTTTGGAGGGAGCCTTCCTCTGGGGCCAACGTCCTGACTTTC. Protein: CASSYSVWREPSSGANVLTF.

This clonotype has only one observation. This chain uses TRBV7-4 with TRBJ1-1; tentative D call: TRBD1 (5 bases). Per the germline V gene, CDR1 is SGHVT and CDR2 is SQSDAQ. The ends were cut back, 4 bases at V and 4 bases at J, with 13 bases in the middle. There are 14 residues in the CDR3. CDR3 sequence (DNA): TGTGCCAGCAGCTCCCCAGTCGGGGGCACTGAAGCTTTCTTT. Its translation is CASSSPVGGTEAFF.

This clonotype was observed at least ten times. The genes are TRBV7-2 and TRBJ1-5, with TRBD1 as a possible D gene (5 bases). The V end lost 5 bases, the J end lost 0 bases, and 14 bases lay between the germline ends. The germline gives CDR1 SGHTA, CDR2 FQGNSA. This CDR3 is 16 amino acids long. The CDR3 loop reads CASSPGWTHSNQPQHF. In DNA form, the CDR3 reads TGTGCCAGCAGCCCAGGGTGGACCCATAGCAATCAGCCCCAGCATTTT.

Comment on this clonotype: This may come from a read error, since a much larger clone is one base off. A read error is likely, as this CDR3 ends without the conserved phenylalanine or tryptophan. This chain uses TRBV6-5 with TRBJ2-1; 7 positions agree with TRBD2. CDR3 size: 12 residues. Germline trimming cut 10 bases from V and 5 bases from J; bases unmatched to any gene: 5. Germline loops: CDR1 MNHEY, CDR2 SVGAGI. DNA for the CDR3: TGTGCCACCGGACTAGTAAACAATGAGCAGTTCCTC. It encodes CATGLVNNEQFL.

The J gene is TRBJ2-1, the V gene TRBV4-1, with TRBD1 matching over 7 bases. Germline trimming cut 3 bases from V and 3 bases from J; bases unmatched to any gene: 8. The CDR3 runs 16 residues. Germline lookup yields CDR1 MGHRA and CDR2 YSYEKL. In DNA form, the CDR3 reads TGCGCCAGCAGCCATGCCGGGACAGCGCACTACAATGAGCAGTTCTTC. Encoded protein: CASSHAGTAHYNEQFF.

This clonotype occurred a few times. The chain has TRBV7-8 and TRBJ2-3; TRBD2 matches 14 bases. The V gene's germline CDR1 is SGHVS and CDR2 FQNEAQ. With V trimmed by 1 base and J by 8 bases, 8 bases remained unmatched. There are 17 residues in the CDR3. CDR3 region: CASSLELTSGGAGTQYF. DNA for the CDR3: TGTGCCAGCAGCTTAGAATTGACTAGCGGGGGGGCGGGTACGCAGTATTTT.

The chain recombines TRBV12-3 or TRBV12-4 with TRBJ2-1, with a tentative D call TRBD2 (7 bases). V dropped 3 bases and J dropped 4 bases, with 19 bases sitting between them. The CDR3 is 17 amino acids. The CDR3 loop reads CASSFEGGDTGYNEQFF. CDR3 nucleotides: TGTGCCAGCAGTTTCGAAGGGGGGGACACCGGATACAATGAGCAGTTCTTC.

This clonotype was detected only a few times. This chain links TRBV5-1 with TRBJ2-7; TRBD1 agrees at 7 bases. This CDR3 contains 14 residues. From germline, CDR1 is SGHRS and CDR2 YFSETQ. The trim removed 3 bases at V and 6 bases at J, leaving 9 bases unmatched. The CDR3 DNA is TGCGCCAGCAGCTCAGGTACAGGGGTAACCGAGCAGTACTTC. As protein: CASSSGTGVTEQYF. Together with reference TRBV5-1 and TRBJ2-7, the CDR3 gives the full variable domain: KAGVTQTPRYLIKTRGQQVTLSCSPISGHRSVSWYQQTPGQGLQFLFEYFSETQRNKGNFPGRFSGRQFSNSRSEMNVSTLELGDSALYLCASSSGTGVTEQYFGPGTRLTVT.

This clonotype was picked up many times. V and J are TRBV10-3 and TRBJ2-3; 7 nucleotides align to TRBD2. Trimming at V came to 4 bases and at J to 2 bases, leaving 9 bases not matched to a gene. CDR3 length: 16 amino acids. Germline loops: CDR1 ENHRY, CDR2 SYGVKD. This CDR3 reads CAISVGLAALTDTQYF. The DNA for the CDR3 is TGTGCCATCAGTGTCGGGCTAGCGGCACTCACAGATACGCAGTATTTT.

A few counts support this clonotype. This chain uses TRBV7-8 with TRBJ2-7, with 9 bases matching TRBD1. The CDR3 sequence is 15 residues long. Germline CDR1 is SGHVS and CDR2 is FQNEAQ. J gave up 5 bases and V 3 bases, and 8 bases lay outside the gene matches. CDR3 residues: CASSFPGQGLHEQYF. The DNA of the CDR3 is TGTGCCAGCAGCTTTCCGGGACAGGGACTCCACGAGCAGTACTTC.

The rearrangement links TRBV11-2 to TRBJ2-1; 7 nucleotides agree with TRBD1. CDR1 SGHAT and CDR2 FQNNGV come from the germline V gene. The ends lost 4 bases at V and 2 bases at J; junction bases unmatched: 11. This CDR3 has 17 residues. CDR3 nucleotide sequence: TGTGCCAGCAGCTCCCGGGGACAGTCACTTACCTACAATGAGCAGTTCTTC. The encoded protein is CASSSRGQSLTYNEQFF.

This clonotype was observed many times. The chain links TRBV7-3 to TRBJ2-2; the D gene is possibly TRBD1 (5 bases). Trimming stripped 5 bases from V and 3 bases from J, with 7 bases between. The CDR3 runs 13 residues. Per germline, CDR1 SGHTA and CDR2 FQGTGA. Here the CDR3 DNA reads TGTGCCAGCAGCCCGACAGACACCGGGGAGCTGTTTTTT. It codes for CASSPTDTGELFF.